Listed below are T cell receptor beta chains from one sample, sequenced in a study of cytomegalovirus exposure and HLA in healthy donors. Generated by immunoSEQ multiplex PCR, the TCRdb table keeps only in-frame clones and is missing some. This repertoire shows about 160,000 clones, 70% to 80% found once; its top ten account for roughly 2%. Sequencing was performed on PBMCs. The receptors come from a man in his forties or fifties in good health and CMV-seronegative. Each CDR3 is given with its conserved first and last residue. D genes are given only for firm matches. A clone size is listed for some rows: how often the clone was seen (once, few, many), or a class if it is expanded.

v_call	d_call	j_call	clone_size	cdr3_nt	cdr3_aa
TRBV7-2	TRBD2	TRBJ2-7	NA	TGTGCCAGCAGCTTAGGGGCTAGCGGGAGTGGGGAGCAGTACTTC	CASSLGASGSGEQYF
TRBV7-2	TRBD2	TRBJ2-7	NA	TGTGCCAGCAGCCGCGGGGATAGCGGGAGGGAGCAGTACTTC	CASSRGDSGREQYF
TRBV5-1	TRBD2	TRBJ2-2	once	TGCGCCAGCAGCGGAGGACTAGCGGGAATCGTCGGGGAGCTGTTTTTT	CASSGGLAGIVGELFF
TRBV28	NA	TRBJ1-4	NA	TGTGCCAGCAGTATTCCCCCCGACGGGAAACTGTTTTTT	CASSIPPDGKLFF
TRBV4-1	NA	TRBJ2-7	NA	TGCGCCAGCAGCCCCTGGGGGACTGACGAGCAGTACTTC	CASSPWGTDEQYF
TRBV27	NA	TRBJ2-7	NA	TGTGCCAGCAGTTTCAGGATCTCAAGCTCCTACGAGCAGTACTTC	CASSFRISSSYEQYF
TRBV19	TRBD1	TRBJ2-5	once	TGTGCCAGTAGTATGACAGGGGGTCAAGAGACCCAGTACTTC	CASSMTGGQETQYF
TRBV5-1	TRBD2	TRBJ2-7	few	TGCGCCAGCAGCTTGGAGGCGGGAGGGCCTGGGTCCTACGAGCAGTACTTC	CASSLEAGGPGSYEQYF
TRBV4-3	NA	TRBJ2-7	NA	TGCGCCAGCAGCCAAAATATTCTCAGCGGCTACGAGCAGTACTTC	CASSQNILSGYEQYF
TRBV6-5	NA	TRBJ2-3	few	TGTGCCACCAGGGAGGTTAACACAGATACGCAGTATTTT	CATREVNTDTQYF
TRBV14	NA	TRBJ2-1	NA	TGTGCCAGCAGCCACTACCGGGGGACCCTAGGGAATGAGCAGTTCTTC	CASSHYRGTLGNEQFF
TRBV7-2	TRBD1	TRBJ2-3	few	TGTGCCAGCAGTTTTAATGGGGACAGCCTCACAGATACGCAGTATTTT	CASSFNGDSLTDTQYF
TRBV6-5	NA	TRBJ2-7	NA	TGTGCCAGCAGATCCGACTGGGCCTACGAGCAGTACTTC	CASRSDWAYEQYF
TRBV27	TRBD2	TRBJ2-3	NA	TGTGCCAGCAGTTTAGGGGGACTAGCGGGAGGGCTAACAGATACGCAGTATTTT	CASSLGGLAGGLTDTQYF
TRBV30	TRBD1	TRBJ1-2	few	TGTGCCTGGGGGACAGGGCAGAGAGCTAACTATGGCTACACCTTC	CAWGTGQRANYGYTF
TRBV6-1	NA	TRBJ2-7	NA	TGTGCCAGCAGTGAACCCGCGTACTCCTACGAGCAGTACTTC	CASSEPAYSYEQYF
TRBV5-1	TRBD2	TRBJ2-3	NA	TGCGCCAGCAGCTTGGGGACTAGCGGGAGTCGAATGGGGACAGATACGCAGTATTTT	CASSLGTSGSRMGTDTQYF
TRBV2	TRBD2	TRBJ2-3	NA	TGTGCCAGCAGTGGACTTAGCGGGAGGGTGGCAGATACGCAGTATTTT	CASSGLSGRVADTQYF
TRBV7-9	TRBD2	TRBJ2-2	NA	TGTGCCAGCAGCCCCCGGAGAGGGAGCGGGAGCTCGAACGGGGAGCTGTTTTTT	CASSPRRGSGSSNGELFF
TRBV18	TRBD2	TRBJ2-1	NA	TGTGCCAGCTCACCACTGACTAGCGGGCGTTACAATGAGCAGTTCTTC	CASSPLTSGRYNEQFF
TRBV5-1	TRBD2	TRBJ2-7	NA	TGCGCCAGCAGCTTGGAAGCGGGAGTATCCGAGCAGTACTTC	CASSLEAGVSEQYF
TRBV15	NA	TRBJ2-6	NA	TGTGCCACCAGCTACGACAACTCTGGGGCCAACGTCCTGACTTTC	CATSYDNSGANVLTF
TRBV6-1	NA	TRBJ1-4	few	TGTGCCAGCAGGGGTGAAGGTCCGGGAAAACTGTTTTTT	CASRGEGPGKLFF
TRBV7-2	TRBD1	TRBJ2-7	NA	TGTGCCAGCAGCTTATTTTCAGGGGGCAGCGAGCAGTACTTC	CASSLFSGGSEQYF
TRBV30	NA	TRBJ2-5	NA	TGTGCCTGGAGTTTAGCTAGAGAGACCCAGTACTTC	CAWSLARETQYF
TRBV5-8	NA	TRBJ1-1	NA	TGTGCCAGCAGCGGAGTGGGGAACACTGAAGCTTTCTTT	CASSGVGNTEAFF
TRBV29-1	NA	TRBJ2-1	once	TGCAGCGGGAGCGGGCTGTCCAATGAGCAGTTCTTC	CSGSGLSNEQFF
TRBV21-1	NA	TRBJ2-3	NA	TGTGCCAGCAGCAAAGATTCCCTCTTGCGAGATACGCAGTATTTT	CASSKDSLLRDTQYF
TRBV5-1	NA	TRBJ1-2	few	TGCGCCAGCAGCTTCCTCCAGTGGCAAGTAAGTGATGGCTACACCTTC	CASSFLQWQVSDGYTF
TRBV6-6	TRBD1	TRBJ2-1	NA	TGTGCCAGCAGTTACGCCGCGACAGGGGTCTATGAGCAGTTCTTC	CASSYAATGVYEQFF
TRBV29-1	NA	TRBJ2-3	NA	TGCAGCGTTGAATCCCCTTGGGGCGGGACCCGCACAGATACGCAGTATTTT	CSVESPWGGTRTDTQYF
TRBV6-5	NA	TRBJ2-6	NA	TGTGCCAGCAGTTACTCAGGGGAGGCCAACGGCCTGACTTTC	CASSYSGEANGLTF
TRBV21-1	NA	TRBJ2-7	NA	TGTGCCAGCACCCTATCGGGGGGTTGGGTCTACGAGCAGTACTTC	CASTLSGGWVYEQYF
TRBV11-3	TRBD2	TRBJ2-1	NA	TGTGCCAGCAGCTTAGGCTCTCTAGCGGGAGTGGGAAATGAGCAGTTCTTC	CASSLGSLAGVGNEQFF
TRBV11-2	TRBD2	TRBJ2-7	NA	TGTGCCAGCGCCTGGGACTATCAAACCTACGAGCAGTACTTC	CASAWDYQTYEQYF
TRBV7-2	TRBD2	TRBJ2-3	NA	TGTGCCAGCAGCTTTCCTCCCGCTACTAGCGGGAGGGCCACAGATACGCAGTATTTT	CASSFPPATSGRATDTQYF
TRBV7-6	TRBD1	TRBJ1-5	NA	TGTGCCAGCAGCCTGGGACAGGGGATGACTAAGCCCCAGCATTTT	CASSLGQGMTKPQHF
TRBV28	TRBD2	TRBJ2-1	NA	TGTGCCAGCAGTTCGGGAGGGCCAAATGCTTACAATGAGCAGTTCTTC	CASSSGGPNAYNEQFF
TRBV5-8	TRBD2	TRBJ2-7	NA	TGTGCCAGTACCGGGACTAGCGGGACCCTCTCCTACGAGCAGTACTTC	CASTGTSGTLSYEQYF
TRBV10-3	NA	TRBJ1-3	few	TGTGCCATCAGTCAATCGGGGGGGGGCAGTGGAAACACCATATATTTT	CAISQSGGGSGNTIYF
TRBV5-4	NA	TRBJ1-6	NA	TGTGCCAGCAGCCTCGCTCGGGACACCGATTCACCCCTCCACTTT	CASSLARDTDSPLHF
TRBV19	NA	TRBJ2-6	NA	TGTGCCAGTAGTAGGGTAGGCGACCGCTCTGGGGCCAACGGCCTGACTTTC	CASSRVGDRSGANGLTF
TRBV19	NA	TRBJ2-2	NA	TGTGCCAGTAGGGGGGCGGTAAACACCGGGGAGCTGTTTTTT	CASRGAVNTGELFF
TRBV13	NA	TRBJ1-1	once	TGTGCCAGCAGGAGACGTGGGGGCAAGACTGAAGCTTTCTTT	CASRRRGGKTEAFF
TRBV9	NA	TRBJ2-3	NA	TGTGCCAGCAGCGTAGACTGGTTGATCGGAGAGAATACGCAGTATTTT	CASSVDWLIGENTQYF